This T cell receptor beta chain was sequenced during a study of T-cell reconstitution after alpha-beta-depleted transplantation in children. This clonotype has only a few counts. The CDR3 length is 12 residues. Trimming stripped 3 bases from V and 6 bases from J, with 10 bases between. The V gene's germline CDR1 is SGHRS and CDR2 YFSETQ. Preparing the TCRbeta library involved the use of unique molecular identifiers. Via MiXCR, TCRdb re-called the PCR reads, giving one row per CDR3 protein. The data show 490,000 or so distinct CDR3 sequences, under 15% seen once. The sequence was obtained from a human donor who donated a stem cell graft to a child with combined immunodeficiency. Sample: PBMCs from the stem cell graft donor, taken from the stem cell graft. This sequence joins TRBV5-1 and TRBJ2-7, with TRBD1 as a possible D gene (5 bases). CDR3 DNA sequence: TGCGCCAGCAGCTACGACAGCTTCGAGCAGTACTTC. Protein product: CASSYDSFEQYF. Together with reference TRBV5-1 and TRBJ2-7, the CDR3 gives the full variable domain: KAGVTQTPRYLIKTRGQQVTLSCSPISGHRSVSWYQQTPGQGLQFLFEYFSETQRNKGNFPGRFSGRQFSNSRSEMNVSTLELGDSALYLCASSYDSFEQYFGPGTRLTVT.